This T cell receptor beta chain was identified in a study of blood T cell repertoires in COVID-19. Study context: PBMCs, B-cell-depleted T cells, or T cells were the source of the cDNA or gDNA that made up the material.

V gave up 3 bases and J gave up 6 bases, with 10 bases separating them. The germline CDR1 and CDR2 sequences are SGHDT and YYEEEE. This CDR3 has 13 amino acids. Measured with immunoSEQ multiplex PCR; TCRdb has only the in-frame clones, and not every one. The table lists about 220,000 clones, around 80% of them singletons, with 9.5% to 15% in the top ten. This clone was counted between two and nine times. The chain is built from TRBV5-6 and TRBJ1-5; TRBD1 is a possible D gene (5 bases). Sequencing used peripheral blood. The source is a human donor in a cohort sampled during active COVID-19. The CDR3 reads CASSSLGGQPQHF. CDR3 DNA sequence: TGTGCCAGCAGCTCATTGGGGGGTCAGCCCCAGCATTTT.